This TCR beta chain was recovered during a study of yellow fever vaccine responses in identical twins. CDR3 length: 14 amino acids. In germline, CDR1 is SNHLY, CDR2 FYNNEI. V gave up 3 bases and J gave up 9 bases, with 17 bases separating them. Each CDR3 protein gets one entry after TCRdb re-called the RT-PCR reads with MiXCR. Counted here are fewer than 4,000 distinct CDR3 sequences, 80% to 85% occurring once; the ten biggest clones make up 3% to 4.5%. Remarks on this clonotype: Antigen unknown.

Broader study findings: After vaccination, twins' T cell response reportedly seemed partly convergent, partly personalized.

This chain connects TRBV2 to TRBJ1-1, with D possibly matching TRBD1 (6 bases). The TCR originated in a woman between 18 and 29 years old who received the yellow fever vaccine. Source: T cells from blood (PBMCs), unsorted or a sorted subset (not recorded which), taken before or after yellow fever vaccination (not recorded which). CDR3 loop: CASSDCTGKGQAFF. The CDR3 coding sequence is TGTGCCAGCAGTGACTGCACAGGGAAAGGCCAAGCTTTCTTT.